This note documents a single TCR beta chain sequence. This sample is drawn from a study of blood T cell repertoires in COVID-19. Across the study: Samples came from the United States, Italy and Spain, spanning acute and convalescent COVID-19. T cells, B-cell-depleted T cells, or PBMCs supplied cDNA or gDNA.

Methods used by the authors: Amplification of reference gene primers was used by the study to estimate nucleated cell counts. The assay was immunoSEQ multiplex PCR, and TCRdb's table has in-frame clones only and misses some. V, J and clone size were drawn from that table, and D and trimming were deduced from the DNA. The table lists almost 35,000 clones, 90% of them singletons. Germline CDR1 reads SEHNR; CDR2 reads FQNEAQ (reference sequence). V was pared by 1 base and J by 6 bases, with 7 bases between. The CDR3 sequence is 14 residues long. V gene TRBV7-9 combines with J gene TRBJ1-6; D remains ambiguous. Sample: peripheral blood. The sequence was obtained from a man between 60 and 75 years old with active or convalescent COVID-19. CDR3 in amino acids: CASSLDTGNSPLHF. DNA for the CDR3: TGTGCCAGCAGCTTAGACACGGGTAATTCACCCCTCCACTTT. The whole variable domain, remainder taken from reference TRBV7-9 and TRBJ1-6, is DTGVSQNPRHKITKRGQNVTFRCDPISEHNRLYWYRQTLGQGPEFLTYFQNEAQLEKSRLLSDRFSAERPKGSFSTLEIQRTEQGDSAMYLCASSLDTGNSPLHFGNGTRLTVT.